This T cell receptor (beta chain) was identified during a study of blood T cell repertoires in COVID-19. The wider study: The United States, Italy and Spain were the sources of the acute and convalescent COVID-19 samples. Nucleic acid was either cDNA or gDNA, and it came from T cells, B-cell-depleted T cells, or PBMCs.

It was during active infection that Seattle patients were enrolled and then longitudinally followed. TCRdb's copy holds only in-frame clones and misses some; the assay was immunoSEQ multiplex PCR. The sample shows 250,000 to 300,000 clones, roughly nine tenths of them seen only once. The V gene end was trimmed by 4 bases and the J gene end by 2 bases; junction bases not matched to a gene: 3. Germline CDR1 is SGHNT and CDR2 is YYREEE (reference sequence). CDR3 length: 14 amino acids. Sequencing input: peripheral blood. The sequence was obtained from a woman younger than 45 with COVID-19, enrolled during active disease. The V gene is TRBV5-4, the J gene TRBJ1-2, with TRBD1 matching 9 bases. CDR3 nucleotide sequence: TGTGCCAGCAGCCAGGACAGGGGAAACTATGGCTACACCTTC. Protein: CASSQDRGNYGYTF.